The rows below give T cell receptor beta chains drawn from one sample of a study of T cells in Graves' hyperthyroidism and ophthalmopathy. MiXCR, applied by TCRdb to the multiplex PCR reads, yields one record per CDR3 protein. The table lists 650,000 to 750,000 distinct CDR3 sequences, 11% to 15% of them singletons. Material: blood. The receptors derive from a woman aged 18-29 years with Graves' hyperthyroidism. Each CDR3 is given without its conserved first and last residue. The D gene is left open where the match is weak. The size field is filled for only some rows; it gives once, few, many or a size class.

- | - | TRBV10-2 | ASSETGPAIVSPLH
many | TRBD1 | TRBV20-1 | SARATGTGLGTQY
many | TRBD2 | TRBV4-3 | ASRPGLAVDYEQF
few | - | TRBV3-1 | ASSQGPRAGVGGDGYT
many | - | TRBV15 | ATSRDGGVNQPQH
few | - | TRBV29-1 | SVGGGTAGDGYT
few | - | TRBV5-6 | ASSFQGLAKNIQY
few | - | TRBV30 | AWSHGADQPQH
many | - | TRBV12-3/TRBV12-4 | ASSLKVSADQPQH
many | - | TRBV4-2 | ASSQRKQGGGGTDTQY
- | TRBD2 | TRBV20-1 | SARDIAGGPYEQY
many | - | TRBV2 | ASTGQSNQPQH
few | - | TRBV7-9 | ASSRDRRNSPLH
- | - | TRBV28 | ASSPPGTSYNEQF
many | TRBD2 | TRBV14 | ASSRKISGRALSYNEQF
- | - | TRBV9 | ASSVGYASSTDTQY
- | - | TRBV5-1 | ASSLLAGFQGNTEAF
many | - | TRBV18 | ASSPGLADTEAF
- | - | TRBV7-9 | ASFRGGPNNEQF
- | - | TRBV11-2 | ASSFEPVSVGAEKLF
many | - | TRBV2 | ASISSGANVLT
few | - | TRBV4-1 | ASSQVYPGTKNIQY
few | TRBD2 | TRBV5-1 | ASSDDTSGSRRDTQY
- | - | TRBV5-6 | ASRPGQSGYEQY
many | - | TRBV11-2 | ASGPITSYYEQY
few | - | TRBV19 | ASSSPAGQPKNIQY
many | - | TRBV7-8 | ASSRATQQETQY
few | TRBD1 | TRBV12-5 | ASGLISGTADLLNTGELF
few | TRBD2 | TRBV7-9 | ASSLAGGRAREQY
- | TRBD2 | TRBV6-5 | ASSYSGGRIYEQY
many | - | TRBV7-2 | ASSQGDSIRPAQY
- | - | TRBV7-9 | ASSIDAEAF
many | - | TRBV2 | ASSPETRPYEQY
- | - | TRBV7-8 | ASSPPIRATNEKLF
- | TRBD1 | TRBV6-2/TRBV6-3 | ASSYGGKGASPLH
many | - | TRBV4-1 | ASSQGGPGELF
- | - | TRBV6-1 | ASKSRQDQPQH
many | - | TRBV7-2 | ASSPSRGTGELF
few | - | TRBV12-3/TRBV12-4 | ASSFELARETQY
many | - | TRBV2 | ASSYRDSPLH
many | - | TRBV30 | AWSGLGEKLF
many | TRBD2 | TRBV27 | ASSYRTSGRSSEQY
few | TRBD2 | TRBV27 | ASRGTSGSGGELF
few | - | TRBV4-2 | ASSQDMFSNQPQH
- | - | TRBV10-3 | AISETGSYETQY
few | TRBD1 | TRBV5-6 | ASSVLAGTVTSSTGELF
few | - | TRBV7-9 | ASSFPSPIHNEQF
- | - | TRBV20-1 | SARSLQFYNEQF
- | - | TRBV5-5 | ASSLVPVYNEQF
- | - | TRBV19 | ASSIGVGEQF
many | TRBD1 | TRBV5-1 | ASSQTGADSYNEQF
- | - | TRBV19 | ASTKFTGEGANVLT
once | TRBD1 | TRBV6-2/TRBV6-3 | ASLKDRGPTYYGYT
- | - | TRBV28 | ASSLEVDPVREQY